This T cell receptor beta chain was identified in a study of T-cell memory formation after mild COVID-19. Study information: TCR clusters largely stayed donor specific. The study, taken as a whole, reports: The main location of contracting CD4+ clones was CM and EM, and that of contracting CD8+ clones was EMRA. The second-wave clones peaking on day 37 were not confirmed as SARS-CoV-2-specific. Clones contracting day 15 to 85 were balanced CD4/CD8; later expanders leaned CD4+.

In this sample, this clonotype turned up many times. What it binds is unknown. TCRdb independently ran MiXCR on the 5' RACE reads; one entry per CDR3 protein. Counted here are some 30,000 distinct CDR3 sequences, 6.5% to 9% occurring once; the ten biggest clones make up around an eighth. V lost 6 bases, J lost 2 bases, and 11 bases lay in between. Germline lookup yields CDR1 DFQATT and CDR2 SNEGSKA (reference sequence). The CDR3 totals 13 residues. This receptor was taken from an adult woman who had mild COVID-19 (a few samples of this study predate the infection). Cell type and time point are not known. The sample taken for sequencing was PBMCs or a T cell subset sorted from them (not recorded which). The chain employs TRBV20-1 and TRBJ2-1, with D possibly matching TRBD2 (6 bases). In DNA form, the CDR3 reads TGCAGTGCAGAGAGCGGGCCCTACAATGAGCAGTTCTTC. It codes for CSAESGPYNEQFF.